Sequencing of this TCR beta chain was carried out in a study of cytomegalovirus exposure and HLA in healthy donors. As regards this clone: Its antigen remains unknown.

Vbeta (60) and Jbeta (13) primers were used in the PCR. Libraries were prepared by immunoSEQ multiplex PCR; TCRdb keeps only in-frame clonotypes and omits some of them. Here the sample spans more than 85,000 clones, 81% being singletons. General study results and limits: TCR sequences were mostly rare, though some public TCRs occurred in many donors.

The CDR3 extends over 18 amino acids. V was pared by 4 bases and J by 0 bases, with 11 bases of the junction left unmatched. Per germline, CDR1 SGDLS and CDR2 YYNGEE. The chain has TRBV9 and TRBJ2-3, with 10 nucleotides matching TRBD2. This clonotype was obtained from a woman aged 25 to 39 in good health and CMV-seronegative. Sequenced material: PBMCs. Here the CDR3 reads CASSQRGLAYTSTDTQYF. The DNA of the CDR3 is TGTGCCAGCAGCCAGAGGGGACTAGCGTACACTAGCACAGATACGCAGTATTTT.